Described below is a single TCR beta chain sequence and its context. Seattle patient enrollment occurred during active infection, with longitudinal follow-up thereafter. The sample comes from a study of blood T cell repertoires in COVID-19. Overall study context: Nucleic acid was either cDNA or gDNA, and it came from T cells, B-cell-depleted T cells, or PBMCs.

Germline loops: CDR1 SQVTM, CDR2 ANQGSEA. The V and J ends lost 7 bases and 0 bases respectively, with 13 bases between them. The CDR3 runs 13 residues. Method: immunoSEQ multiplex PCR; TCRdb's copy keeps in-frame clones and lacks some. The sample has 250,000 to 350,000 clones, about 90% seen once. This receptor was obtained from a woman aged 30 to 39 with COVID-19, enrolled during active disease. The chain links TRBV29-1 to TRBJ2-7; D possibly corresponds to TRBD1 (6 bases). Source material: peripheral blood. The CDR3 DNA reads TGCAGCGCTACGACAGGCTACTCCTACGAGCAGTACTTC. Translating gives CSATTGYSYEQYF.